What follows describes a single T cell receptor beta chain. The antigen remains unidentified. TCRdb reprocessed the RT-PCR reads with MiXCR, giving one entry per CDR3 protein. The table has some 850,000 distinct CDR3 sequences, approximately 17% seen once. This entry belongs to a study of response to subunit inactivated influenza vaccine. Study outcomes and limitations: It was the authors' suggestion that each seasonal influenza vaccination recruits few new T cells.

CDR1 is DFQATT, CDR2 SNEGSKA, per germline (reference sequence). Trimming left V 5 bases short and J 4 bases short, with 12 bases between. This CDR3 has 13 residues. This sequence originates from a middle-aged man who received an inactivated influenza vaccine. The rearrangement links TRBV20-1 to TRBJ1-5; D not certain. Sequencing used PBMCs from blood, obtained less than 6 days after vaccination. The CDR3 protein is CSAARDLNQPQHF. DNA for the CDR3: TGCAGTGCTGCCCGGGATCTTAATCAGCCCCAGCATTTT.